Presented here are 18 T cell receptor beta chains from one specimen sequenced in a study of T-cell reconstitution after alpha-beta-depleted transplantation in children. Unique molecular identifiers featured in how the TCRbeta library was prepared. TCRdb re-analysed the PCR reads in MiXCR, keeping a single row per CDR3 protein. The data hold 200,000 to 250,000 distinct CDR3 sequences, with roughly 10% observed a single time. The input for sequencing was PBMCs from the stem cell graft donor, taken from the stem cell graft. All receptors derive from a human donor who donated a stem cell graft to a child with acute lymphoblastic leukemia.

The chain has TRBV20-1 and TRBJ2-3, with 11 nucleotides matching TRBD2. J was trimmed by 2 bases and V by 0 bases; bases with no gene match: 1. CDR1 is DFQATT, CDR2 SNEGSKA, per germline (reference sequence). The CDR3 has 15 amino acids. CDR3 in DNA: TGCAGTGCTAGAGATAGCGGGGGGGCCACAGATACGCAGTATTTT. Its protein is CSARDSGGATDTQYF.

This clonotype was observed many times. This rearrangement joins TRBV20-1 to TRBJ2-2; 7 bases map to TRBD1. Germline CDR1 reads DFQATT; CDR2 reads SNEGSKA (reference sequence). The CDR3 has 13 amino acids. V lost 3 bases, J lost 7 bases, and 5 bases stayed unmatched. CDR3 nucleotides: TGCAGTGCTAGCCGACAGGGAGTCGGGGAGCTGTTTTTT. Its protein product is CSASRQGVGELFF.

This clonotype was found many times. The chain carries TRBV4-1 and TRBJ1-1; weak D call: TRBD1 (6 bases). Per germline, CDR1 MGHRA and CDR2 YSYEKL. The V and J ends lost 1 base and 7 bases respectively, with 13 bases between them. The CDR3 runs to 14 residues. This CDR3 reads CASSQVREGDEAFF. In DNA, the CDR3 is TGCGCCAGCAGCCAAGTGAGGGAGGGGGATGAAGCTTTCTTT.

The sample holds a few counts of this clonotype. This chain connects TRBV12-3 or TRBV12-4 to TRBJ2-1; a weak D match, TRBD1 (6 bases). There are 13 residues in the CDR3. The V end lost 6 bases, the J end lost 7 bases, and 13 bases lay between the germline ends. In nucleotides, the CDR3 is TGTGCCAGCAGGGATGCGAGGGGGAATGAGCAGTTCTTC. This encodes CASRDARGNEQFF.

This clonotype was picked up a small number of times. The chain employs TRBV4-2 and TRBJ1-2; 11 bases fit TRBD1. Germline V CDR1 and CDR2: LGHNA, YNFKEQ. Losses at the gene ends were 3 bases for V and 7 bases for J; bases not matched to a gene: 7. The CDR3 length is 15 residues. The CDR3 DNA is TGTGCCAGCAGCCAGGGGACGGGGACAGGGGGTGGCTACACCTTC. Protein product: CASSQGTGTGGGYTF.

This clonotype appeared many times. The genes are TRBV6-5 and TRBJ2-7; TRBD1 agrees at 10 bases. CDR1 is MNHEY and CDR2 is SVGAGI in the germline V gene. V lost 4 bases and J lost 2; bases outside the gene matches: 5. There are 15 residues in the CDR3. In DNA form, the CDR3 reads TGTGCCAGCAGTTCCCGGGACAGGGGAACCTACGAGCAGTACTTC. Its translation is CASSSRDRGTYEQYF.

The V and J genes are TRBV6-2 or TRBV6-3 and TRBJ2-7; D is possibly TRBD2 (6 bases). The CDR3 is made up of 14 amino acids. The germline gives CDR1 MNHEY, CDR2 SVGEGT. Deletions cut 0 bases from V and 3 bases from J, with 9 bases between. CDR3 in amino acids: CASSYSRGGYEQYF. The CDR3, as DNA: TGTGCCAGCAGTTACTCGAGGGGAGGCTACGAGCAGTACTTC.

The CDR3 region has the DNA TGTGCCAGCAGCCAATTGGCAGGGAAGAACTATGGCTACACCTTC. It codes for CASSQLAGKNYGYTF. The chain carries TRBV14 and TRBJ1-2, with a weak D call TRBD1 (5 bases). Trimming left V 2 bases short and J 2 bases short, with 12 bases between. This CDR3 has 15 residues. Germline loops: CDR1 SGHDN, CDR2 FVKESK. The entire variable domain, with the rest obtained from reference TRBV14 and TRBJ1-2, is as follows: EAGVTQFPSHSVIEKGQTVTLRCDPISGHDNLYWYRRVMGKEIKFLLHFVKESKQDESGMPNNRFLAERTGGTYSTLKVQPAELEDSGVYFCASSQLAGKNYGYTFGSGTRLTVV.

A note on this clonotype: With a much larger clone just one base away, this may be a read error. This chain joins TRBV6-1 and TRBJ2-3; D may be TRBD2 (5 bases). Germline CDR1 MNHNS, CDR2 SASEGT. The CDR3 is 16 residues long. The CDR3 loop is CASRELRGASTNTQYF. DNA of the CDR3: TGTGCCAGCAGAGAACTCCGGGGAGCTAGCACAAATACGCAGTATTTT.

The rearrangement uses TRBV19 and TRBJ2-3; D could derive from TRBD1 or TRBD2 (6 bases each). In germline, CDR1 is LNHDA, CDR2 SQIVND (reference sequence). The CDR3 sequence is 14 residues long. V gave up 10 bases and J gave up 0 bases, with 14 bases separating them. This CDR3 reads CATRGGFSTDTQYF. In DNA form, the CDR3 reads TGTGCCACTCGAGGGGGGTTCAGCACAGATACGCAGTATTTT.

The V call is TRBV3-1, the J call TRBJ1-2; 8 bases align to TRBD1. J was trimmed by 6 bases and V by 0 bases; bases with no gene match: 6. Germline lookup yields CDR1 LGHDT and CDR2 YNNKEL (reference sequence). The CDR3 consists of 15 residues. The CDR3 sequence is CASSQDVGQGHGYTF. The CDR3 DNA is TGTGCCAGCAGCCAAGACGTTGGACAGGGCCATGGCTACACCTTC.

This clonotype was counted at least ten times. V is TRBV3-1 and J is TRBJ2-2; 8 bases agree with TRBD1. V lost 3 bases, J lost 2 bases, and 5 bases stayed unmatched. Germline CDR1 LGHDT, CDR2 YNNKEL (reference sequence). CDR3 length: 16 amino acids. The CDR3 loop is CASSQRGTGNTGELFF. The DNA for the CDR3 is TGTGCCAGCAGCCAGAGGGGGACAGGAAACACCGGGGAGCTGTTTTTT.

CDR3 DNA sequence: TGTGCCAGCACCTCCGATGGAGCGGGGGCTTACAATGAGCAGTTCTTC. Amino acid sequence: CASTSDGAGAYNEQFF. The rearrangement uses TRBV3-1 and TRBJ2-1; 8 bases match TRBD2. The CDR3 length is 16 residues. Losses at the gene ends were 7 bases for V and 4 bases for J; bases not matched to a gene: 12. Germline V gene lookup returns CDR1 LGHDT and CDR2 YNNKEL (reference sequence).

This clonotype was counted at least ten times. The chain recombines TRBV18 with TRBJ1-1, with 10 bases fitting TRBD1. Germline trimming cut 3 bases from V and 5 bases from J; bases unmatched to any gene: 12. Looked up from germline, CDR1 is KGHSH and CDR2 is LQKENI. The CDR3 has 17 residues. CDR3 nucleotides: TGTGCCAGCTCACCCCTTCGGGGACAGGGGACGGGGACTGAAGCTTTCTTT. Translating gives CASSPLRGQGTGTEAFF.

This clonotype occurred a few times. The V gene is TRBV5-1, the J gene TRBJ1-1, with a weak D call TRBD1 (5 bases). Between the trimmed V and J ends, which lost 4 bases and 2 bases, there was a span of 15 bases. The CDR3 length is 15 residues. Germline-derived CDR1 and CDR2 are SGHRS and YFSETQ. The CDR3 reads CASSPLQGANTEAFF. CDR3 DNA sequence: TGCGCCAGCAGCCCCCTGCAGGGTGCTAACACTGAAGCTTTCTTT.

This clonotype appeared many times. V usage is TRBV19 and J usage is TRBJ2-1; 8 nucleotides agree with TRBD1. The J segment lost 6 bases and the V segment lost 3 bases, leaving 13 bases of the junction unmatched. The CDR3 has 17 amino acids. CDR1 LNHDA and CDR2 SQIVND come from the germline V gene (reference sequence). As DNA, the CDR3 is TGTGCCAGTAGTATTCTCCCCGGGACAGGACTTTCCAATGAGCAGTTCTTC. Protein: CASSILPGTGLSNEQFF.

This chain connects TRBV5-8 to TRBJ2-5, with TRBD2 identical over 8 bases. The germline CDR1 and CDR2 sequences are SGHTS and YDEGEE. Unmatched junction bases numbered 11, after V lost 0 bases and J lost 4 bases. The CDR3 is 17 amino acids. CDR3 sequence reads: CASSLEVFGGALETQYF. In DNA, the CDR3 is TGTGCCAGCAGCTTGGAAGTATTCGGGGGGGCGTTAGAGACCCAGTACTTC.

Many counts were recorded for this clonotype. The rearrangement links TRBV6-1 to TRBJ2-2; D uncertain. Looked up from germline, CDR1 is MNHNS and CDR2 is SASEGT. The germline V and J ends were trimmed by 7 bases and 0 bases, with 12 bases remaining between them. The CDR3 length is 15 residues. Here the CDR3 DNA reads TGTGCCAGCACCATGTCTATCGCGAACACCGGGGAGCTGTTTTTT. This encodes CASTMSIANTGELFF.